These T cell receptor beta chains were read from a single sample in a study of T cell responses to AZD1222 COVID-19 vaccine. Assay used: immunoSEQ multiplex PCR; TCRdb lists only in-frame clones, some missing. This sample has around 120,000 clones; roughly 85% occur once, and the top ten carry 3% to 4.5%. The sequences come from peripheral blood, collected on day 0 of MenACWY control vaccination. All receptors derive from an adult in good health. Each CDR3 is given with its conserved first and last residue. D genes are given only for firm matches. Clone size is shown for a subset of rows, as once, few, many or a class of expanded clone.

V	D	size	J	CDR3	DNA
TRBV7-2	.	.	TRBJ2-7	CASSWAPSSPYEQYF	TGTGCCAGCAGCTGGGCCCCCTCCTCTCCCTACGAGCAGTACTTC
TRBV9	TRBD2	.	TRBJ2-3	CASSVVGGGDTQYF	TGTGCCAGCAGCGTAGTCGGGGGAGGGGATACGCAGTATTTT
TRBV10-2	.	.	TRBJ1-3	CASLMPGVGNTIYF	TGCGCCAGCCTCATGCCCGGGGTGGGAAACACCATATATTTT
TRBV20-1	.	.	TRBJ1-2	CSASSPGSNYGYTF	TGCAGTGCTAGTAGTCCGGGTTCTAACTATGGCTACACCTTC
TRBV19	TRBD1	few	TRBJ1-1	CASSLNRRGTGKNTEAFF	TGTGCCAGTAGCCTCAATCGTCGGGGGACAGGGAAGAACACTGAAGCTTTCTTT
TRBV19	TRBD1	.	TRBJ1-2	CASTRDRSTYGYTF	TGTGCCAGTACCAGGGACAGGTCCACCTATGGCTACACCTTC
TRBV4-2	TRBD2	.	TRBJ2-1	CASSRRAGALNEQFF	TGTGCCAGCAGCCGGCGAGCGGGGGCCCTCAATGAGCAGTTCTTC
TRBV28	.	.	TRBJ1-3	CASTPEPKLQQNPSGNTIYF	TGTGCCAGCACCCCCGAGCCAAAGCTCCAACAGAATCCCTCTGGAAACACCATATATTTT
TRBV7-2	.	once	TRBJ1-2	CASSLSNYGYTF	TGTGCCAGCAGCTTATCTAACTATGGCTACACCTTC
TRBV3-1/TRBV3-2	.	.	TRBJ1-2	CASSQNRDPPNTF	TGTGCCAGCAGCCAAAACCGGGATCCCCCCAACACCTTC
TRBV7-2	TRBD1	few	TRBJ1-2	CASSPHRGEDGYTF	TGTGCCAGCAGCCCCCACAGGGGAGAAGATGGCTACACCTTC
TRBV7-2	.	.	TRBJ1-5	CASRTGRNSNQPQHF	TGTGCCAGCAGGACGGGACGGAATAGCAATCAGCCCCAGCATTTT
TRBV7-3	TRBD2	.	TRBJ2-1	CASSLVGGSSYNEQFF	TGTGCCAGCAGCCTTGTCGGGGGGAGCTCCTACAATGAGCAGTTCTTC
TRBV27	.	once	TRBJ1-1	CASSLQANTEAFF	TGTGCCAGCAGTTTGCAGGCGAACACTGAAGCTTTCTTT
TRBV2	.	.	TRBJ2-3	CASSDQGTDTQYF	TGTGCCAGCAGTGATCAGGGTACAGATACGCAGTATTTT
TRBV24-1	TRBD2	.	TRBJ2-5	CATSGGTSGGLRWTQYF	TGTGCCACCAGTGGGGGGACTAGCGGGGGTCTCCGGTGGACCCAGTACTTC
TRBV7-9	TRBD2	.	TRBJ2-3	CASRTSGGLRTDTQYF	TGTGCCAGCAGGACTAGCGGGGGGCTCCGCACAGATACGCAGTATTTT